This TCR beta chain was documented in a study of tumor-infiltrating lymphocytes in primary liver carcinoma. The germline CDR1 and CDR2 sequences are SEHNR and FQNEAQ (reference sequence). The CDR3 is 17 amino acids. V lost 1 base and J lost 7, with 17 bases in between. Blood RNA came from unsorted whole blood; germline DNA was also extracted. No treatment had been given to the patients, who were chronically infected with HBV. Starting from 500 ng of total RNA, TCR beta cDNA was produced with a primer in the constant region. Generation of the TCR beta libraries relied on three nested multiplex PCR rounds using slightly modified ARM-PCR. It was with TRBV1-TRBV30 forward primers and a C-beta reverse primer that the first two PCR rounds were run, at roughly 10 cycles each. One entry per CDR3 protein results from TCRdb running MiXCR on the multiplex PCR reads. The repertoire has about 200,000 distinct CDR3 sequences, about 65% of them found once; the top ten carry about 7.1%.

The receptor's source is a woman aged 55-70 years with primary liver carcinoma and hepatitis B virus infection. The rearrangement joins TRBV7-9 to TRBJ1-6; D not certain. Sequencing was done on a sample of peripheral blood. CDR3 sequence: CASSLGTGAERNSPLHF. The CDR3 coding sequence is TGTGCCAGCAGCTTAGGGACGGGTGCAGAGAGGAATTCACCCCTCCACTTT.